The 3 T cell receptor beta chains reported below all come from one sample, sequenced in a study of T-cell memory formation after mild COVID-19 (dated by TCRdb to the early 2020s). The library was prepared using 5' RACE. The listed sequencing device is Illumina NovaSeq 6000. TCRdb reprocessed the public reads (quality trimming at Q25 with fastp, clone calling with MiXCR) and kept in-frame beta chains. Each record represents a unique CDR3 protein, reported with the most common genes and DNA among its rows. In all, the sample holds 150,000 to 200,000 distinct CDR3 sequences, and around a third of those were seen once. Of the sample, around 12% is held by the ten largest clones. Sample: PBMCs or a T cell subset sorted from them (not recorded which). These receptors were obtained from an adult woman who had mild COVID-19 (a few samples of this study predate the infection). The sample titles of this study are shuffled in the database, so cell type and time point are left out; the donor was told from shared clones.

The chain joins TRBV12-3 or TRBV12-4 to TRBJ2-1; D is uncertain. The V end lost 1 base, the J end lost 7 bases, and 11 bases lay between the germline ends. CDR3 size: 14 residues. The CDR3 sequence: CASSLGPLANEQFF. CDR3 sequence (DNA): TGTGCCAGCAGTTTAGGGCCGCTGGCGAATGAGCAGTTCTTC.

V and J are TRBV7-9 and TRBJ2-7, with D perhaps assigned TRBD1 or TRBD2 (5 bases each). This CDR3 spans 15 amino acids. The V end was cut by 5 bases, the J end by 7 bases, with 21 bases between. Germline lookup yields CDR1 SEHNR and CDR2 FQNEAQ (reference sequence). The CDR3 sequence: CASSPKGRTSGEQYF. CDR3 coding DNA: TGTGCCAGCAGCCCTAAGGGACGGACCTCGGGGGAGCAGTACTTC.

This clonotype was counted a few times. The chain carries TRBV5-5 and TRBJ2-1; D tentatively reads TRBD1 or TRBD2 (5 bases each). CDR3 length equals 16 residues. V dropped 4 bases and J dropped 0 bases, with 14 bases sitting between them. CDR1 and CDR2 from the germline V gene are SGHKS and YYEKEE (reference sequence). The CDR3 sequence: CASSLGPQSSYNEQFF. The CDR3 region has the DNA TGTGCCAGCAGCCTGGGACCGCAGAGCTCCTACAATGAGCAGTTCTTC.